The clone carrying this TCR beta chain was counted once. Its antigen is not identified. Unmatched junction bases numbered 8, after V lost 5 bases and J lost 9 bases. CDR1 is SGHTA and CDR2 is FQGNSA in the germline V gene. This CDR3 has 15 residues. Deep-level assay runs were performed. Sorted subsets were amplified in replicate PCRs using 200 to 250 ng DNA, tens of thousands of T cell genomes. The assay was immunoSEQ multiplex PCR, and TCRdb's table has in-frame clones only and misses some. The table records about a million clones, around three quarters of them present only once. This sample was taken from a study of shared clonotypes between healthy human individuals. Study-wide findings and caveats: Across four donors, naive CD4 shared roughly 5%, naive CD8 3% to 3.5%, memory CD4 2% to 2.5%, memory CD8 about 0.4%.

This chain connects TRBV7-2 to TRBJ2-1; 12 bases line up with TRBD2. Sequencing was done on a sample of memory CD4+ T cells from PBMCs. Subset noted: CD45RA-negative fraction. The sequence was obtained from a man aged 18 to 29 in good health. Some clones in this sample may be carry-over from other donors' samples. This CDR3 reads CASSPTSGSRGEQFF. CDR3 DNA: TGTGCCAGCAGCCCGACTAGCGGGAGTAGGGGTGAGCAGTTCTTC.